The entry that follows covers one T cell receptor beta chain sequence. The repertoire was sequenced with immunoSEQ multiplex PCR; TCRdb's copy has only in-frame clones and lacks some. The data contain over 60,000 clones, around 92% of them singletons. This sample was included in a study of technical replicates of blood from a few donors. Losses at the gene ends were 1 base for V and 4 bases for J; bases not matched to a gene: 5. The CDR3 has 16 amino acids. Germline V CDR1 and CDR2: SGHTA, FQGNSA. This TCR was sampled from a human donor in good health. Some clones in this sample may be carry-over from other donors' samples. The sample consisted of PBMCs. V and J are TRBV7-2 and TRBJ2-1; 9 bases match TRBD2. The CDR3 nucleotides read TGTGCCAGCAGCTTAGGAGGCGGGGGGGCTTACAATGAGCAGTTCTTC. Amino acid sequence: CASSLGGGGAYNEQFF. Together with reference TRBV7-2 and TRBJ2-1, the CDR3 gives the full variable domain: GAGVSQSPSNKVTEKGKDVELRCDPISGHTALYWYRQSLGQGLEFLIYFQGNSAPDKSGLPSDRFSAERTGGSVSTLTIQRTQQEDSAVYLCASSLGGGGAYNEQFFGPGTRLTVL.